There are many counts of the clone carrying this T cell receptor beta chain. These data are taken from a study of T cells in Graves' hyperthyroidism and ophthalmopathy. As for the study in general: Upon initial diagnosis and before any treatment, peripheral blood was collected.

The CDR3 runs to 16 residues. Germline CDR1 reads DFQATT; CDR2 reads SNEGSKA (reference sequence). Losses at the gene ends were 6 bases for V and 5 bases for J; bases not matched to a gene: 11. Progressors' blood was drawn at hyperthyroidism diagnosis, before ophthalmopathy symptoms. Researchers took RNA transcripts and amplified the TCR beta CDR3 regions from them. First-round RT-PCR of the TCR CDR3 relied on the HTBI primer set. TCRdb processed the multiplex PCR reads anew with MiXCR; each CDR3 protein has one entry. The sample lists 600,000 to 850,000 distinct CDR3 sequences, around 19% occurring once.

The receptor's source is a woman between 45 and 65 years old with Graves' hyperthyroidism that later progressed to Graves' ophthalmopathy. This sequence joins TRBV20-1 and TRBJ2-1, with 12 bases lining up with TRBD2. Source material: blood. For the CDR3, the DNA is TGCAGTGCACCTCCTCTAGCGGGGGGGACACACAATGAGCAGTTCTTC. Encoded protein: CSAPPLAGGTHNEQFF.